Here is one TCR beta chain with its context. This sample is part of a study of blood T cell repertoires in COVID-19. Study-level information: Sites across the United States, Italy and Spain contributed samples from acute and convalescent COVID-19. The cDNA or gDNA used as material had been derived from T cells, B-cell-depleted T cells, or PBMCs.

Per the authors' pipeline: By means of reference gene primer amplification, nucleated cell counts were estimated. Repertoires were generated with immunoSEQ multiplex PCR, while TCRdb's copy carries only in-frame clones and drops some. The V and J calls and clone size are taken from that table; D and trimming were inferred from the DNA. In the table there are about 380,000 clones, more than 65% of which are singletons. V trimming: 1 base; J trimming: 6 bases; junction bases outside the gene matches: 7. The CDR3 loop spans 15 amino acids. The germline V gene encodes CDR1 SGHAT and CDR2 FQNNGV. This receptor was obtained from a human donor with acute or convalescent COVID-19. The donor label of this sample is uncertain. Sequences were obtained from peripheral blood. This chain joins TRBV11-2 and TRBJ2-7; TRBD1 aligns across 9 bases. CDR3 bases: TGTGCCAGCAGCTTAGCTCTGGGACAGGGTTTCGAGCAGTACTTC. Translated: CASSLALGQGFEQYF.